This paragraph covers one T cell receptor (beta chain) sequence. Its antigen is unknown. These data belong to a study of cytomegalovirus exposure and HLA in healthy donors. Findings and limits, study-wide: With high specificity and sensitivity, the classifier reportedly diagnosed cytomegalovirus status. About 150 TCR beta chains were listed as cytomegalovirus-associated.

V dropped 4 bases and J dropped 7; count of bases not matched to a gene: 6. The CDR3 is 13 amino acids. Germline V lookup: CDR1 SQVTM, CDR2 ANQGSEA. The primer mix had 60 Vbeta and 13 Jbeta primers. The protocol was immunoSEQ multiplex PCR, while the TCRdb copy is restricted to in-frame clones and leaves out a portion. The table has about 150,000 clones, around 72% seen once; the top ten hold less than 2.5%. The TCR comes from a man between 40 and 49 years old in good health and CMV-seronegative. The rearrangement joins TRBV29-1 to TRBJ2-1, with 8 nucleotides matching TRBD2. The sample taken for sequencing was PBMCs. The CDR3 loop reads CSVGRGGHNEQFF. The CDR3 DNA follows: TGCAGCGTTGGTCGCGGGGGGCATAATGAGCAGTTCTTC.